Below are 28 T cell receptor beta chains sequenced from a single sample in a study of cytomegalovirus exposure and HLA in healthy donors. This PCR relied on a set of 60 Vbeta primers and 13 Jbeta primers. Libraries were prepared by immunoSEQ multiplex PCR; TCRdb keeps only in-frame clonotypes and omits some of them. The sample totals 65,000 to 85,000 clones. The sample taken for sequencing was PBMCs. The source of these receptors is a woman aged 60-75 years in good health and CMV-seronegative.

Comment on this clone: One end of the junction is discordant with germline, which a read error may explain. The gene calls are TRBV20-1 and TRBJ2-7; 9 bases are a match to TRBD1. CDR1 is DFQATT and CDR2 is SNEGSKA in the germline V gene (reference sequence). The CDR3 extends over 11 amino acids. CDR3 nucleotides: TGCAGTGCTTCAGACAGGGGGACGCCTCAATTC. This codes for CSASDRGTPQF.

The V gene is TRBV27, the J gene TRBJ1-1; TRBD1 aligns across 9 bases. V gave up 7 bases and J gave up 6 bases; unmatched junction bases: 9. This CDR3 has 14 amino acids. Germline V CDR1 and CDR2: MNHEY, SMNVEV (reference sequence). The CDR3 nucleotides read TGTGCCAGCACCCCGGACAGGGGTAGATCTGAAGCTTTCTTT. Translation gives CASTPDRGRSEAFF.

The V gene is TRBV19, the J gene TRBJ2-5; TRBD1 might be the D (5 bases). The tail of the sequence fits TRBJ2-7 better, so the J call may be wrong. CDR1 and CDR2 (germline): LNHDA, SQIVND (reference sequence). The CDR3 has 17 amino acids. CDR3 coding DNA: TGTGCCAGTAGTATAGCTGAAAGGGGCAAGAGCTCCTACGAGCAGTACTTC. This translates into CASSIAERGKSSYEQYF.

The rearrangement links TRBV11-2 to TRBJ1-4; the D gene is possibly TRBD1 (5 bases). Germline V gene data show CDR1 as SGHAT and CDR2 as FQNNGV. The CDR3 sequence is 14 residues long. Trimming cost V 1 base and J 2 bases, with 5 bases left between them. The CDR3 DNA sequence: TGTGCCAGCAGCTTAGGACAGACTAATGAAAAACTGTTTTTT. It codes for CASSLGQTNEKLFF.

This chain connects TRBV6-4 to TRBJ2-3; D ambiguous. The CDR3 runs to 14 residues. V was trimmed by 5 bases and J by 2 bases, leaving 11 bases between them. Germline V gene data show CDR1 as MRHNA and CDR2 as SNTAGT. The CDR3 loop is CASSWRLHTDTQYF. Here the CDR3 DNA reads TGTGCCAGCAGTTGGCGGCTACACACAGATACGCAGTATTTT.

The chain uses TRBV2 and TRBJ2-5; 11 nucleotides match TRBD2. This CDR3 is 15 amino acids long. With V trimmed by 6 bases and J by 2 bases, 5 bases remained unmatched. From germline, CDR1 is SNHLY and CDR2 FYNNEI. The CDR3 loop reads CASRLRLAGQETQYF. The DNA for the CDR3 is TGTGCCAGCAGGTTGAGACTAGCGGGGCAAGAGACCCAGTACTTC. The full variable domain, its missing parts supplied by reference TRBV2 and TRBJ2-5, is EPEVTQTPSHQVTQMGQEVILRCVPISNHLYFYWYRQILGQKVEFLVSFYNNEISEKSEIFDDQFSVERPDGSNFTLKIRSTKLEDSAMYFCASRLRLAGQETQYFGPGTRLLVL.

J is TRBJ1-4 and V is TRBV19; 8 positions agree with TRBD1. Germline assignment: CDR1 LNHDA and CDR2 SQIVND (reference sequence). The J segment lost 8 bases and the V segment lost 5 bases, leaving 7 bases of the junction unmatched. The CDR3 is 14 amino acids. CDR3 in amino acids: CASSVQGVGEKLFF. CDR3 nucleotide sequence: TGTGCCAGTAGTGTACAGGGGGTCGGGGAAAAACTGTTTTTT. The full variable domain, rest sourced from reference TRBV19 and TRBJ1-4, is DGGITQSPKYLFRKEGQNVTLSCEQNLNHDAMYWYRQDPGQGLRLIYYSQIVNDFQKGDIAEGYSVSREKKESFPLTVTSAQKNPTAFYLCASSVQGVGEKLFFGSGTQLSVL.

The chain joins TRBV7-9 to TRBJ1-1; TRBD1 might be the D (5 bases). The CDR3 sequence is 12 residues long. Per the germline V gene, CDR1 is SEHNR and CDR2 is FQNEAQ (reference sequence). V lost 4 bases to trimming and J lost 11 bases, with 14 bases between them. The CDR3 bases are TGTGCCAGCAGCTCGGGGGAATCAGCCGCTTTCTTT. Encoded protein: CASSSGESAAFF.

This sequence joins TRBV28 and TRBJ2-5, with 14 bases matching TRBD2. TRBJ2-7 explains the end of the DNA better; the J call may be wrong. CDR3 length: 15 residues. The germline CDR1 and CDR2 sequences are MDHEN and SYDVKM. The CDR3 coding sequence is TGTGCCAGTCGGACTAGCGGGGGGCTCTCCTACGAGCAGTACTTC. This codes for CASRTSGGLSYEQYF.

The rearrangement uses TRBV6-5 and TRBJ2-7; TRBD2 is a possible D gene (5 bases). Looked up from germline, CDR1 is MNHEY and CDR2 is SVGAGI. The ends were cut back, 11 bases at V and 7 bases at J, with 24 bases in the middle. This CDR3 region has 14 residues. The DNA of the CDR3 is TGTGCCGGACGAGGCCCTACTCAACGGAGGGAGCAGTACTTC. This gives the protein CAGRGPTQRREQYF.

The chain joins TRBV29-1 to TRBJ2-5, with TRBD1 matching over 11 bases. Trimming cost V 0 bases and J 4 bases; bases outside gene matches: 4. This CDR3 contains 15 residues. The germline V gene has CDR1 SQVTM and CDR2 ANQGSEA. CDR3: CSVEDRTGGRETQYF. The CDR3, as DNA: TGCAGCGTTGAAGACCGGACAGGGGGCAGAGAGACCCAGTACTTC.

The rearrangement uses TRBV5-1 and TRBJ2-3; unclear D gene. The germline V gene has CDR1 SGHRS and CDR2 YFSETQ. The V gene lost 0 bases and the J gene lost 5 bases, with 10 bases spanning the gap. The CDR3 is 14 amino acids. The CDR3 DNA sequence: TGCGCCAGCAGCTTGGGGGTATCGGGAGATACGCAGTATTTT. The encoded protein is CASSLGVSGDTQYF.

This chain joins TRBV7-8 and TRBJ1-1; possibly TRBD1 for D (6 bases). Germline V gene data show CDR1 as SGHVS and CDR2 as FQNEAQ. The V gene lost 1 base and the J gene lost 5 bases, with 14 bases spanning the gap. CDR3 length equals 15 residues. CDR3 nucleotide sequence: TGTGCCAGCAGCTTAGTCGGGGGGCTGGAGACTGAAGCTTTCTTT. It translates to CASSLVGGLETEAFF.

CDR3 in DNA: TGTGCCAGCAGCTTGGACGCGGGGGCGCGGGAGCTGTTTTTT. It translates to CASSLDAGARELFF. The chain carries TRBV5-4 and TRBJ2-2; possibly TRBD2 for D (7 bases). With 0 bases removed from V and 9 bases from J, the gap between germline ends came to 12 bases. The CDR3 is 14 amino acids. The V gene's germline CDR1 is SGHNT and CDR2 YYREEE (reference sequence).

The chain carries TRBV7-2 and TRBJ2-1, with 8 bases identical to TRBD2. There are 16 residues in the CDR3. Losses at the gene ends were 5 bases for V and 5 bases for J; bases not matched to a gene: 11. CDR1 and CDR2 from the germline V gene are SGHTA and FQGNSA. CDR3 sequence reads: CASSPPGLAGHNEQFF. The DNA for the CDR3 is TGTGCCAGCAGCCCTCCGGGGCTAGCGGGCCACAATGAGCAGTTCTTC. Combining the CDR3 with reference TRBV7-2 and TRBJ2-1 gives the whole variable domain GAGVSQSPSNKVTEKGKDVELRCDPISGHTALYWYRQSLGQGLEFLIYFQGNSAPDKSGLPSDRFSAERTGGSVSTLTIQRTQQEDSAVYLCASSPPGLAGHNEQFFGPGTRLTVL.

This chain links TRBV6-5 with TRBJ1-2; TRBD1 might be the D (5 bases). The CDR3 is made up of 15 amino acids. Between the trimmed V and J ends, which lost 2 bases and 2 bases, there was a span of 12 bases. The germline CDR1 and CDR2 sequences are MNHEY and SVGAGI. CDR3 nucleotides: TGTGCCAGCAGTTACCGAGGGGCGGGGAACTATGGCTACACCTTC. Translating it yields CASSYRGAGNYGYTF.

CDR3 nucleotides: TGTGCCAGCAGCCGAACTAGCGGGTGGCGCAATGAGCAGTTCTTC. Its translation is CASSRTSGWRNEQFF. The chain links TRBV6-5 to TRBJ2-1; 9 bases match TRBD2. Germline V gives CDR1 MNHEY, CDR2 SVGAGI. The ends lost 6 bases at V and 6 bases at J; junction bases unmatched: 9. The CDR3 has 15 residues.

This chain uses TRBV6-4 with TRBJ2-1; 11 nucleotides align to TRBD2. With 0 bases clipped from V and 7 bases from J, the junction kept 5 bases outside the gene matches. The germline V gene encodes CDR1 MRHNA and CDR2 SNTAGT. The CDR3 loop spans 16 amino acids. The CDR3 reads CASSDSGLAGGNEQFF. The CDR3 DNA follows: TGTGCCAGCAGTGACTCGGGGCTAGCGGGAGGTAATGAGCAGTTCTTC.

CDR3 coding DNA: TGTGCCAGCAGTTTCGGGACAGGAGAAAACATTCAGTACTTC. Protein: CASSFGTGENIQYF. V usage is TRBV6-5 and J usage is TRBJ2-4, with 8 bases fitting TRBD1. V was clipped by 4 bases and J by 5 bases; unmatched bases: 4. The CDR3 covers 14 residues. From germline, CDR1 is MNHEY and CDR2 SVGAGI.

The genes are TRBV5-1 and TRBJ2-3, with TRBD2 as a possible D gene (5 bases). In germline, CDR1 is SGHRS, CDR2 YFSETQ. Trimming removed 0 bases at V and 6 bases at J, with 14 bases between. The CDR3 contains 15 residues. The CDR3 DNA reads as TGCGCCAGCAGCTTGGCGGGTGGGAGTATGGATACGCAGTATTTT. It codes for CASSLAGGSMDTQYF.

This rearrangement joins TRBV19 to TRBJ1-1; 7 nucleotides line up with TRBD1. This CDR3 has 15 residues. The V gene end was trimmed by 5 bases and the J gene end by 1 base; junction bases not matched to a gene: 7. Germline assignment: CDR1 LNHDA and CDR2 SQIVND (reference sequence). CDR3 amino acids: CASSGRDRKNTEAFF. DNA for the CDR3: TGTGCCAGTAGTGGACGGGACAGAAAGAACACTGAAGCTTTCTTT.

The chain joins TRBV6-1 to TRBJ1-1; D gene uncertain. V lost 6 bases to trimming and J lost 0 bases, with 8 bases between them. The CDR3 totals 13 residues. Per germline, CDR1 MNHNS and CDR2 SASEGT. The CDR3 DNA follows: TGTGCCAGCAGATTACAGATGAACACTGAAGCTTTCTTT. Translating it yields CASRLQMNTEAFF.

The genes are TRBV10-2 and TRBJ2-5; 10 bases match TRBD2. The CDR3 is 18 residues long. Germline V gene data show CDR1 as WSHSY and CDR2 as SAAADI. V was pared by 3 bases and J by 4 bases, with 14 bases of the junction left unmatched. The DNA of the CDR3 is TGCGCCAGCAGTGAATACCTAGCGGGAGTTCAGATAGGAGAGACCCAGTACTTC. Its protein is CASSEYLAGVQIGETQYF.

This rearrangement joins TRBV18 to TRBJ2-1; 10 nucleotides line up with TRBD2. V lost 3 bases and J lost 5; bases outside the gene matches: 13. The length of the CDR3 is 18 residues. The germline V gene has CDR1 KGHSH and CDR2 LQKENI. The CDR3 loop reads CASSPEAGGPSPNNEQFF. CDR3 nucleotides: TGTGCCAGCTCACCGGAAGCGGGAGGGCCCTCTCCCAACAATGAGCAGTTCTTC.

V usage is TRBV19 and J usage is TRBJ2-3; possibly TRBD2 for D (6 bases). The CDR3 has 15 residues. The germline V and J ends were trimmed by 3 bases and 5 bases, with 15 bases remaining between them. Germline V gene sequence: CDR1 LNHDA, CDR2 SQIVND (reference sequence). The CDR3 region is CASSMGGPPGDTQYF. Written as DNA, the CDR3 is TGTGCCAGTAGTATGGGGGGACCGCCGGGAGATACGCAGTATTTT.

V usage is TRBV5-6 and J usage is TRBJ2-2; 8 nucleotides agree with TRBD2. V lost 1 base, J lost 3 bases, and 8 bases stayed unmatched. The germline gives CDR1 SGHDT, CDR2 YYEEEE. This CDR3 is built from 17 residues. CDR3 loop: CASSLNWALADTGELFF. CDR3 nucleotides: TGTGCCAGCAGCTTGAACTGGGCACTAGCGGACACCGGGGAGCTGTTTTTT.

This sequence joins TRBV11-2 and TRBJ2-7; 7 nucleotides align to TRBD1. V dropped 4 bases and J dropped 5; count of bases not matched to a gene: 8. The CDR3 length is 14 residues. Germline V gene sequence: CDR1 SGHAT, CDR2 FQNNGV. DNA for the CDR3: TGTGCCAGCAGCTGGATGACAGGGTTCGACGAGCAGTACTTC. Translated, it gives CASSWMTGFDEQYF. The variable domain in full, with the rest retrieved from reference TRBV11-2 and TRBJ2-7, is EAGVAQSPRYKIIEKRQSVAFWCNPISGHATLYWYQQILGQGPKLLIQFQNNGVVDDSQLPKDRFSAERLKGVDSTLKIQPAKLEDSAVYLCASSWMTGFDEQYFGPGTRLTVT.

J is TRBJ2-3 and V is TRBV6-5; D gene unclear. Germline V gene sequence: CDR1 MNHEY, CDR2 SVGAGI. The CDR3 runs 15 residues. Trimming removed 0 bases from V and 0 bases from J, with 7 bases in between. The CDR3 reads CASSYSRSSTDTQYF. Here the CDR3 DNA reads TGTGCCAGCAGTTACTCGAGGTCCAGCACAGATACGCAGTATTTT.